This TCR beta chain was obtained from a study of T-cell reconstitution after alpha-beta-depleted transplantation in children. General study findings and limits: Reportedly, only several hundred clones from non-depleted graft cells drove alpha-beta T-cell counts at about two months.

This clonotype was detected only a few times. What it binds is unknown. Deletions cut 7 bases from V and 8 bases from J, with 20 bases between. The CDR3 has 14 residues. Molecular barcoding with unique molecular identifiers was used for the TCRbeta library. MiXCR was run by TCRdb on the PCR reads, yielding one entry per CDR3 protein. The repertoire holds about a million distinct CDR3 sequences, with 25% to 35% as singletons. The TCR sequence derives from a boy younger than two who had a stem cell transplant for SCID, so the T cells may come from the graft donor. The chain combines TRBV12-3 or TRBV12-4 with TRBJ1-2; possible D gene TRBD1, 5 bases. This specimen consisted of PBMCs, mostly from graft donor cells, obtained 360 days after TCRalphabeta/CD19-depleted stem cell transplant. The CDR3 sequence is CASTPGFWDSGYTF. The CDR3 nucleotides are TGTGCCAGCACCCCCGGTTTCTGGGACTCCGGCTACACCTTC.